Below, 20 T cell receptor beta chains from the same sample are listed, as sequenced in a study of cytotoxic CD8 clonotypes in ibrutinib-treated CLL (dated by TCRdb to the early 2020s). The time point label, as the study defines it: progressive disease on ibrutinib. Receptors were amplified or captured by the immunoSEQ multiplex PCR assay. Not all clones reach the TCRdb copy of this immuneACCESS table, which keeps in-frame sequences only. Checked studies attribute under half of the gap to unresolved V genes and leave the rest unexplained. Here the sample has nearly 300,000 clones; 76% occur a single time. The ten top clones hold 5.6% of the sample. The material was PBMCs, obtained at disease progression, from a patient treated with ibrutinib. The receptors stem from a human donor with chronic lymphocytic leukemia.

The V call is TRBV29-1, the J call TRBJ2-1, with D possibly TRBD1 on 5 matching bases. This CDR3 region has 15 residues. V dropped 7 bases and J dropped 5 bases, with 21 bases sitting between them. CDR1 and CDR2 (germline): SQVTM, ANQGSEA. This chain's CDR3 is CSAGPMEQADNEQFF. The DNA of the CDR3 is TGCAGCGCGGGCCCCATGGAACAGGCCGACAATGAGCAGTTCTTC.

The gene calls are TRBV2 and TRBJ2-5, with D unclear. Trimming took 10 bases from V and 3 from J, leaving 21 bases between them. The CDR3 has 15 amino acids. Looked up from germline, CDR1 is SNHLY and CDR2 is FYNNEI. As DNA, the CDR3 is TGTGCCAACGTCGGTCTGGATCGTGGAGAAGAGACCCAGTACTTC. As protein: CANVGLDRGEETQYF.

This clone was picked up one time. CDR3 coding DNA: TGTGCCAGCTCACGCGCTGACGAGCAGTACTTC. This codes for CASSRADEQYF. This chain connects TRBV18 to TRBJ2-7; D uncertain. The CDR3 spans 11 residues. In germline, CDR1 is KGHSH, CDR2 LQKENI. Trimming took off 4 bases at V and 5 bases at J, with 6 bases between the two ends.

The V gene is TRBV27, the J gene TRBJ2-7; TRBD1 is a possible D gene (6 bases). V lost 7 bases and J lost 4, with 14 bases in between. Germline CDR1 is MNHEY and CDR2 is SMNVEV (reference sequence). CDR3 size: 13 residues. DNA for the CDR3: TGTGCCAGCACCCTCGGTAGGGGGTACGAGCAGTACTTC. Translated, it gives CASTLGRGYEQYF.

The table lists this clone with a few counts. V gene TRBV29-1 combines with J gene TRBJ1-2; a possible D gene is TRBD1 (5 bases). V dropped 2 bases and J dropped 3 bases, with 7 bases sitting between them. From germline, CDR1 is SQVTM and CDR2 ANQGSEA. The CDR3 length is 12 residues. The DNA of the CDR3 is TGCAGCGTTGAAAGGGACGACTATGGCTACACCTTC. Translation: CSVERDDYGYTF.

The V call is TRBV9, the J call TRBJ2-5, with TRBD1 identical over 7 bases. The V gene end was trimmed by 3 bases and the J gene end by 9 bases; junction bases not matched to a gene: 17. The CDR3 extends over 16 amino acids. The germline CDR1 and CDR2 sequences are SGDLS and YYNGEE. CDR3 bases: TGTGCCAGCAGCGCCCTGACAGGGTTAGGGCAGGGGCCCCAGTACTTC. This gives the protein CASSALTGLGQGPQYF.

Here the CDR3 DNA reads TGTGCCAGCAGCTTACCGGGGGGGCTCGGGGAGACCCAGTACTTC. Its translation: CASSLPGGLGETQYF. V gene TRBV5-4 combines with J gene TRBJ2-5; 8 bases align to TRBD2. CDR1 and CDR2 from the germline V gene are SGHNT and YYREEE (reference sequence). The ends lost 2 bases at V and 5 bases at J; junction bases unmatched: 8. There are 15 residues in the CDR3. Drawing the rest from reference TRBV5-4 and TRBJ2-5, the complete variable domain is ETGVTQSPTHLIKTRGQQVTLRCSSQSGHNTVSWYQQALGQGPQFIFQYYREEENGRGNFPPRFSGLQFPNYSSELNVNALELDDSALYLCASSLPGGLGETQYFGPGTRLLVL.

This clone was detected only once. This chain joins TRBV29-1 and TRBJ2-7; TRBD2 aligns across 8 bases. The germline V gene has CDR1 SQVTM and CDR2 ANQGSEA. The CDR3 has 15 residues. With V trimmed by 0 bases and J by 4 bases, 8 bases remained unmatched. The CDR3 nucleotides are TGCAGCGTTGAAGATCCGGGAGGGAGCGGGTACGAGCAGTACTTC. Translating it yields CSVEDPGGSGYEQYF.

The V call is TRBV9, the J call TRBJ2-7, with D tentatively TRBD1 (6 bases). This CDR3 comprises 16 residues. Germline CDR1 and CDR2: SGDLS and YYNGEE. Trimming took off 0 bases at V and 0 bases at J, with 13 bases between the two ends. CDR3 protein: CASSVGGADSSYEQYF. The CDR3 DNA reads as TGTGCCAGCAGCGTAGGTGGGGCGGACAGCTCCTACGAGCAGTACTTC. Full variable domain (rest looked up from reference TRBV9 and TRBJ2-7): DSGVTQTPKHLITATGQRVTLRCSPRSGDLSVYWYQQSLDQGLQFLIQYYNGEERAKGNILERFSAQQFPDLHSELNLSSLELGDSALYFCASSVGGADSSYEQYFGPGTRLTVT.

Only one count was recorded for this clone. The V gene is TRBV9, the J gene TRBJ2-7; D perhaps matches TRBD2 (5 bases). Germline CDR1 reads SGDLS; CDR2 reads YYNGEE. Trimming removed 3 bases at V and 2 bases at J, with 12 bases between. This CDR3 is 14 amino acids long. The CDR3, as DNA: TGTGCCAGCAGCGGAAGGGAGAACACCTACGAGCAGTACTTC. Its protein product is CASSGRENTYEQYF.

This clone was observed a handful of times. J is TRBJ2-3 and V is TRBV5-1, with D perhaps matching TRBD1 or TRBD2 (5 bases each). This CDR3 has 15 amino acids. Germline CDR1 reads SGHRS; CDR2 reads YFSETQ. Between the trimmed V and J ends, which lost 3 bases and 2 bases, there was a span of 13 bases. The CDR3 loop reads CASSSGRTYTDTQYF. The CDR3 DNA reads TGCGCCAGCAGCTCGGGACGGACCTACACAGATACGCAGTATTTT.

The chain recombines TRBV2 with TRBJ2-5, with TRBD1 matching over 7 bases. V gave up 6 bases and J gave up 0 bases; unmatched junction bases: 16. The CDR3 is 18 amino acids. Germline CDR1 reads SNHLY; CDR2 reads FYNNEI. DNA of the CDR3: TGTGCCAGCAGGGGGATCAGTGGGATGACAGGGAACCAAGAGACCCAGTACTTC. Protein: CASRGISGMTGNQETQYF.

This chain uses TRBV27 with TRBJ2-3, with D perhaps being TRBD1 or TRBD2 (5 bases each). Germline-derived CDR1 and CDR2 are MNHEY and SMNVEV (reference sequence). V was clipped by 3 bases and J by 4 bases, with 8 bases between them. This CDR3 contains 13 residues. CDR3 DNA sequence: TGTGCCAGCAGTTTCAGAGGGGCAGATACGCAGTATTTT. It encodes CASSFRGADTQYF.

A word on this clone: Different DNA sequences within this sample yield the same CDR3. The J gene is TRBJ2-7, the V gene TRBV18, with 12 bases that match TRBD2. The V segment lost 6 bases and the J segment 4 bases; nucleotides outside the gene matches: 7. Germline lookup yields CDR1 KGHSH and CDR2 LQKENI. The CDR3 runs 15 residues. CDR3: CASSPRLAGVYEQYF. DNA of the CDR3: TGTGCCAGCTCGCCCAGACTAGCGGGAGTGTACGAGCAGTACTTC.

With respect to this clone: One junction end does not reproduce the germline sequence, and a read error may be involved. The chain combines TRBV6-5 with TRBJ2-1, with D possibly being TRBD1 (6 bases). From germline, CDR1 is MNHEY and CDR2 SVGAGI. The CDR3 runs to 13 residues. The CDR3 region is CASSYSVAGAFIF. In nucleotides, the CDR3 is TGTGCCAGCAGTTACTCGGTGGCAGGGGCGTTTATCTTC.

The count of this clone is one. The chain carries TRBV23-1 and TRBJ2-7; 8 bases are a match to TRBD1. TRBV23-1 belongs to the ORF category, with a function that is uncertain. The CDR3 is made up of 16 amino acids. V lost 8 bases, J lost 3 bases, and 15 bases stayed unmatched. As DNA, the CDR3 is TGCGCCAGCGACCGCGGGACAGGTTTCCCCCTCTACGAGCAGTACTTC. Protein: CASDRGTGFPLYEQYF.

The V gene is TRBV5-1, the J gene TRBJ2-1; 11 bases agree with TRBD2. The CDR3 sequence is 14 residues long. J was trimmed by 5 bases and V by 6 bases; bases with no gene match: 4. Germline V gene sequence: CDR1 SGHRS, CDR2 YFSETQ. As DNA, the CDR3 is TGCGCCAGCACCGGGACTAGCGGCCACAATGAGCAGTTCTTC. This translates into CASTGTSGHNEQFF.

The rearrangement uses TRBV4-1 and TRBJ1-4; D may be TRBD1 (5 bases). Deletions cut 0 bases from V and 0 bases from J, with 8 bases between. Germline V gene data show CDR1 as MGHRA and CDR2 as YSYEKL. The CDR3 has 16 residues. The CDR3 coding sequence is TGCGCCAGCAGCCAAGAAGTACAGGCAACTAATGAAAAACTGTTTTTT. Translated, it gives CASSQEVQATNEKLFF.

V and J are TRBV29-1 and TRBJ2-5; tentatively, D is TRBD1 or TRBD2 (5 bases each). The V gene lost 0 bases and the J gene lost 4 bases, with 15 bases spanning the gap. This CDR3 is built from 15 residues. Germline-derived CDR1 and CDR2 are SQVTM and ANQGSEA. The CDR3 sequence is CSVEDRAGTRETQYF. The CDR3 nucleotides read TGCAGCGTTGAAGATCGGGCAGGGACGCGAGAGACCCAGTACTTC.

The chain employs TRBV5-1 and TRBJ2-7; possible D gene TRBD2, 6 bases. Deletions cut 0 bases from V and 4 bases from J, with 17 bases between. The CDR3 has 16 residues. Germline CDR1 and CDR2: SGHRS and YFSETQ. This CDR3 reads CASSLGAPGVMYEQYF. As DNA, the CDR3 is TGCGCCAGCAGCTTGGGAGCGCCGGGAGTGATGTACGAGCAGTACTTC.